These 14 T cell receptor beta chains came from one sample sequenced in a study of cytomegalovirus exposure and HLA in healthy donors. Produced via immunoSEQ multiplex PCR; TCRdb's table is partial and in-frame only. The sample lists 160,000 or so clones, 86% occurring once. The sample was PBMCs. Receptors originate from a man aged 18 to 29 in good health and CMV-seropositive.

This chain uses TRBV7-2 with TRBJ2-1; D call uncertain. The CDR3 length is 11 residues. V gave up 1 base and J gave up 10 bases, with 5 bases separating them. In germline, CDR1 is SGHTA, CDR2 FQGNSA. The CDR3 nucleotides are TGTGCCAGCAGCTTAGTCAGGGAGCAGTTCTTC. It codes for CASSLVREQFF.

The chain recombines TRBV7-2 with TRBJ1-5; TRBD1 aligns across 8 bases. CDR1 is SGHTA, CDR2 FQGNSA, per germline. The junction had 11 bases not matched to a gene; V was cut back by 3 bases and J by 7 bases. CDR3 length: 16 amino acids. CDR3 in DNA: TGTGCCAGCAGCTTTGGCAGGGGGCGTGAGGGGCAGCCCCAGCATTTT. Translation: CASSFGRGREGQPQHF. Complete variable domain (other parts from reference TRBV7-2 and TRBJ1-5): GAGVSQSPSNKVTEKGKDVELRCDPISGHTALYWYRQSLGQGLEFLIYFQGNSAPDKSGLPSDRFSAERTGGSVSTLTIQRTQQEDSAVYLCASSFGRGREGQPQHFGDGTRLSIL.

The chain recombines TRBV5-6 with TRBJ2-1, with D tentatively TRBD1 (6 bases). The CDR3 loop spans 14 amino acids. CDR1 is SGHDT and CDR2 is YYEEEE in the germline V gene. Trimming cost V 2 bases and J 7 bases, with 13 bases left between them. CDR3 in amino acids: CASSLTGSGNEQFF. In DNA form, the CDR3 reads TGTGCCAGCAGCTTAACAGGGAGTGGTAATGAGCAGTTCTTC.

The J gene is TRBJ1-5, the V gene TRBV9, with TRBD1 as a possible D gene (6 bases). Germline V lookup: CDR1 SGDLS, CDR2 YYNGEE. The CDR3 is made up of 12 amino acids. V lost 4 bases and J 5 bases, leaving 7 bases between the germline ends. CDR3 sequence: CASSPGDQPQHF. Here the CDR3 DNA reads TGTGCCAGCAGCCCAGGGGATCAGCCCCAGCATTTT.

The chain couples TRBV4-3 to TRBJ2-2; D perhaps matches TRBD2 (5 bases). The CDR3 is made up of 15 amino acids. V lost 4 bases, J lost 8 bases, and 17 bases lay in between. Germline CDR1 LGHNA, CDR2 YSLEER. The DNA for the CDR3 is TGCGCCAGCAGCCCAGCTGACACGGACTCGGGGGAGCTGTTTTTT. Translation gives CASSPADTDSGELFF.

V and J are TRBV7-9 and TRBJ1-2, with 7 bases matching TRBD1. CDR3 length: 13 residues. The V gene's germline CDR1 is SEHNR and CDR2 FQNEAQ (reference sequence). V shed 5 bases, J shed 7 bases, and the junction held 7 bases outside the gene matches. CDR3: CASSPSYRGGYTF. DNA for the CDR3: TGTGCCAGCAGCCCATCCTACAGGGGTGGCTACACCTTC.

The chain uses TRBV7-6 and TRBJ2-3; 12 bases match TRBD2. Germline trimming cut 5 bases from V and 3 bases from J; bases unmatched to any gene: 6. Germline CDR1 SGHVS, CDR2 FNYEAQ. The CDR3 sequence is 16 residues long. The CDR3 sequence is CASSELAGGGTDTQYF. In nucleotides, the CDR3 is TGTGCCAGCAGCGAACTAGCGGGGGGTGGTACAGATACGCAGTATTTT.

This rearrangement joins TRBV2 to TRBJ2-4, with 7 bases matching TRBD1. The CDR3 loop spans 14 amino acids. Germline values: CDR1 SNHLY, CDR2 FYNNEI. With V trimmed by 11 bases and J by 8 bases, 15 bases remained unmatched. The CDR3, as DNA: TGTGCCGCTAGGGTCCAAGGGGGCCAGGACATTCAGTACTTC. Translation gives CAARVQGGQDIQYF. Full variable domain (remainder filled in from reference TRBV2 and TRBJ2-4): EPEVTQTPSHQVTQMGQEVILRCVPISNHLYFYWYRQILGQKVEFLVSFYNNEISEKSEIFDDQFSVERPDGSNFTLKIRSTKLEDSAMYFCAARVQGGQDIQYFGAGTRLSVL.

This chain uses TRBV7-9 with TRBJ2-7; D is perhaps TRBD2 (5 bases). V was pared by 2 bases and J by 4 bases, with 12 bases between. CDR3 length: 14 amino acids. Germline values: CDR1 SEHNR, CDR2 FQNEAQ (reference sequence). The CDR3, as DNA: TGTGCCAGCAGCTTAACAGCACCGGGGTACGAGCAGTACTTC. This encodes CASSLTAPGYEQYF. Looking up the rest from reference TRBV7-9 and TRBJ2-7 gives the full variable domain: DTGVSQNPRHKITKRGQNVTFRCDPISEHNRLYWYRQTLGQGPEFLTYFQNEAQLEKSRLLSDRFSAERPKGSFSTLEIQRTEQGDSAMYLCASSLTAPGYEQYFGPGTRLTVT.

This chain connects TRBV9 to TRBJ2-3, with 9 positions matching TRBD1. Germline V gives CDR1 SGDLS, CDR2 YYNGEE. This CDR3 has 16 residues. V shed 4 bases, J shed 2 bases, and the junction held 8 bases outside the gene matches. In DNA form, the CDR3 reads TGTGCCAGCAGCCTAATTGGGACAGGGACCACAGATACGCAGTATTTT. This codes for CASSLIGTGTTDTQYF.

V usage is TRBV19 and J usage is TRBJ2-7; a weak D match, TRBD1 (6 bases). This CDR3 region has 15 residues. The germline V gene has CDR1 LNHDA and CDR2 SQIVND (reference sequence). Trimming left V 3 bases short and J 0 bases short, with 12 bases between. The CDR3 here is CASSIRSTGSYEQYF. The CDR3, as DNA: TGTGCCAGTAGTATTAGGTCGACAGGCTCCTACGAGCAGTACTTC.

This chain uses TRBV18 with TRBJ2-5, with 8 bases identical to TRBD2. V lost 0 bases to trimming and J lost 4 bases; unmatched junction nucleotides: 7. The V gene's germline CDR1 is KGHSH and CDR2 LQKENI. This CDR3 has 16 amino acids. The CDR3 here is CASSPPGTAGGETQYF. CDR3 DNA: TGTGCCAGCTCACCACCAGGGACGGCGGGGGGAGAGACCCAGTACTTC.

This chain connects TRBV29-1 to TRBJ1-2; D gene unclear. The germline CDR1 and CDR2 sequences are SQVTM and ANQGSEA. The CDR3 spans 16 residues. V dropped 6 bases and J dropped 2 bases, with 22 bases sitting between them. The CDR3 DNA follows: TGCAGCGTCCGGCCCTCCCTATCACAGCTAAACTATGGCTACACCTTC. It is translated as CSVRPSLSQLNYGYTF. Full variable domain (rest looked up from reference TRBV29-1 and TRBJ1-2): SAVISQKPSRDICQRGTSLTIQCQVDSQVTMMFWYRQQPGQSLTLIATANQGSEATYESGFVIDKFPISRPNLTFSTLTVSNMSPEDSSIYLCSVRPSLSQLNYGYTFGSGTRLTVV.

The chain carries TRBV28 and TRBJ2-7, with 7 bases matching TRBD1. V shed 6 bases and J 3 bases; nucleotides not matched to a gene: 5. Germline CDR1 and CDR2: MDHEN and SYDVKM. The CDR3 loop spans 13 amino acids. The CDR3 loop reads CASRAGTVYEQYF. CDR3 bases: TGTGCCAGCAGAGCCGGGACAGTCTACGAGCAGTACTTC.